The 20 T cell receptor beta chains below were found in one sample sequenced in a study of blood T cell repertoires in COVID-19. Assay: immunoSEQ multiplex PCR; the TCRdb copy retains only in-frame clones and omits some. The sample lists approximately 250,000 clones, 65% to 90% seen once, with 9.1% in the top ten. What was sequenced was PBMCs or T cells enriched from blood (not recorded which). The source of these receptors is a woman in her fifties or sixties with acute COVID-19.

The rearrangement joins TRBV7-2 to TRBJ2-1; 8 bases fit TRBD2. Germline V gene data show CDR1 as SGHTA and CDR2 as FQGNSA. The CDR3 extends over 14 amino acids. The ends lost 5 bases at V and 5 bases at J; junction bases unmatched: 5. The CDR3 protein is CASSRGGRDNEQFF. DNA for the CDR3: TGTGCCAGCAGCCGGGGGGGCCGGGACAATGAGCAGTTCTTC.

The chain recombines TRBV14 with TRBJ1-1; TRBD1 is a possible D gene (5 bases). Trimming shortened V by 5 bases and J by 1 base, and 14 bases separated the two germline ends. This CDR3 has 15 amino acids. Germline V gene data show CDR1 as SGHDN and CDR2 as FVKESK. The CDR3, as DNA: TGTGCCAGCAGCACTCTAACCGGGGGGAACACTGAAGCTTTCTTT. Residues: CASSTLTGGNTEAFF.

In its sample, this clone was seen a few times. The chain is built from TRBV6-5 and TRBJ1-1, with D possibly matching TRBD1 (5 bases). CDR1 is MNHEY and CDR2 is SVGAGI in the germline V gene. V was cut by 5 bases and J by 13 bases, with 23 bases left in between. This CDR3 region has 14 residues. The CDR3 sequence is CASSPSRDPLGGFF. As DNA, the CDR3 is TGTGCCAGCAGTCCTAGTAGGGACCCCCTCGGGGGTTTCTTT.

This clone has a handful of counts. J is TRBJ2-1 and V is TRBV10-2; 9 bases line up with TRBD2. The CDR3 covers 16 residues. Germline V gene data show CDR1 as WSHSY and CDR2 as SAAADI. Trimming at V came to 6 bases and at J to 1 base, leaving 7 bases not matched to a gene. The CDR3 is CASRGSGGFSYNEQFF. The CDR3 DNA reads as TGCGCCAGCAGGGGGAGCGGGGGGTTTTCCTACAATGAGCAGTTCTTC.

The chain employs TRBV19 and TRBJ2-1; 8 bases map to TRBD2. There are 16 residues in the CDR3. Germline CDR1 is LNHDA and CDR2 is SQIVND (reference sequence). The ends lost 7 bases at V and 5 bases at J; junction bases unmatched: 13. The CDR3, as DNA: TGTGCCAGTACAGGCCCACCGGGACTAGGGAACAATGAGCAGTTCTTC. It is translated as CASTGPPGLGNNEQFF.

In DNA form, the CDR3 reads TGTGCCAGTAGTATCGGGGTGCCTGTAAGCAATCAGCCCCAGCATTTT. Protein product: CASSIGVPVSNQPQHF. The chain couples TRBV19 to TRBJ1-5, with D hard to call. Germline V gene sequence: CDR1 LNHDA, CDR2 SQIVND (reference sequence). This CDR3 has 16 amino acids. V lost 3 bases to trimming and J lost 1 base, with 13 bases between them. The complete variable domain, with remaining parts taken from reference TRBV19 and TRBJ1-5, reads DGGITQSPKYLFRKEGQNVTLSCEQNLNHDAMYWYRQDPGQGLRLIYYSQIVNDFQKGDIAEGYSVSREKKESFPLTVTSAQKNPTAFYLCASSIGVPVSNQPQHFGDGTRLSIL.

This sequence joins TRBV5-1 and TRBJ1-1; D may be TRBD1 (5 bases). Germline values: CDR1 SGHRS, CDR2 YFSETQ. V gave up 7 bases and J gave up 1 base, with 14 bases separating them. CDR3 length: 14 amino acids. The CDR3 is CASVGGAQNTEAFF. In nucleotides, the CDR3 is TGCGCCAGCGTCGGAGGGGCCCAGAACACTGAAGCTTTCTTT.

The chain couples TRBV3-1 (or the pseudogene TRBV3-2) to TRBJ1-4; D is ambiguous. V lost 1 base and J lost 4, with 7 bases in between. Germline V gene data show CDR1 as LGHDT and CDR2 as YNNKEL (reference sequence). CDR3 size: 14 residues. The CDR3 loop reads CASSQAKLNEKLFF. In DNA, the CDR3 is TGTGCCAGCAGCCAAGCTAAGCTTAATGAAAAACTGTTTTTT.

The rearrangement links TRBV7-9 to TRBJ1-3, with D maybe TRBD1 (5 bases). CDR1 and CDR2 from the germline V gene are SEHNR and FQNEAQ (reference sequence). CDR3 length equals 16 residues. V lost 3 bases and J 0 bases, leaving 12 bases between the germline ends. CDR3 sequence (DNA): TGTGCCAGCAGCTTTCTAGGGGCAGACTCTGGAAACACCATATATTTT. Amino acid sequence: CASSFLGADSGNTIYF.

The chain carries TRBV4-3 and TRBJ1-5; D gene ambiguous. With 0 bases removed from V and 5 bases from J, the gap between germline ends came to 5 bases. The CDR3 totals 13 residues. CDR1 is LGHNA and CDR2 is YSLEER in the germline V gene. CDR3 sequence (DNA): TGCGCCAGCAGCCAAGATTTCGATCAGCCCCAGCATTTT. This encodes CASSQDFDQPQHF.

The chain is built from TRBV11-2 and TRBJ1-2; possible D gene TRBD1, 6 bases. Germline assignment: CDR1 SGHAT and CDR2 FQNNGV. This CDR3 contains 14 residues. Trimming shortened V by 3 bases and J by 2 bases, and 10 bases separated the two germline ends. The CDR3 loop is CASSFRGQNYGYTF. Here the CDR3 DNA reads TGTGCCAGCAGCTTCCGCGGACAGAACTATGGCTACACCTTC.

The CDR3 region has the DNA TGTGCCAGCAGCACTTCGGGGGGCTACACCTTC. Protein product: CASSTSGGYTF. The J gene is TRBJ1-2, the V gene TRBV7-2; D remains unclear. Trimming took off 5 bases at V and 8 bases at J, with 9 bases between the two ends. Germline CDR1 SGHTA, CDR2 FQGNSA. This CDR3 region has 11 residues.

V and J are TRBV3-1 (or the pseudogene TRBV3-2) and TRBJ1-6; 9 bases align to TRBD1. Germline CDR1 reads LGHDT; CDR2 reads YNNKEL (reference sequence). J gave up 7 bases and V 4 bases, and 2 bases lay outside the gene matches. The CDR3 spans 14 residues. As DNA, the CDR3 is TGTGCCAGCAGCCCCGGGACAGGGAATTCACCCCTCCACTTT. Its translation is CASSPGTGNSPLHF.

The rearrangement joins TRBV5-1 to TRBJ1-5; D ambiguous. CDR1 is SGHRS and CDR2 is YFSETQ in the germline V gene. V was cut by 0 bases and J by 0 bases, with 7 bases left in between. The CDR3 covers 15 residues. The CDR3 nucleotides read TGCGCCAGCAGCTTGGACGGAGATAGCAATCAGCCCCAGCATTTT. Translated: CASSLDGDSNQPQHF.

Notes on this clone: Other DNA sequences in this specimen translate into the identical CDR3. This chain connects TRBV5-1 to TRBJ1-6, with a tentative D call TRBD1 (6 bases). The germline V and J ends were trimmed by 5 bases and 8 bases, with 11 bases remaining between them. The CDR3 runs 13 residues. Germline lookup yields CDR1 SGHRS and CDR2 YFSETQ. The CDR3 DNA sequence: TGCGCCAGCAGTCTAGGGGGGGATTCACCCCTCCACTTT. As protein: CASSLGGDSPLHF.

CDR3 region: CATYRDRGPGELFF. Written as DNA, the CDR3 is TGTGCCACCTACCGCGACAGGGGGCCCGGGGAGCTGTTTTTT. The chain uses TRBV2 and TRBJ2-2; 10 nucleotides match TRBD1. V shed 10 bases and J 6 bases; nucleotides not matched to a gene: 8. The germline CDR1 and CDR2 sequences are SNHLY and FYNNEI. The CDR3 extends over 14 amino acids.

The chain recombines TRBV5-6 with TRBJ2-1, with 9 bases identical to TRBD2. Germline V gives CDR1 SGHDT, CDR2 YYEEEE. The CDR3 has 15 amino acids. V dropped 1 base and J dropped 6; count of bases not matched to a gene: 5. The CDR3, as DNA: TGTGCCAGCAGCTTGTGGCTAGCGGGGAGCAATGAGCAGTTCTTC. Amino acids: CASSLWLAGSNEQFF.

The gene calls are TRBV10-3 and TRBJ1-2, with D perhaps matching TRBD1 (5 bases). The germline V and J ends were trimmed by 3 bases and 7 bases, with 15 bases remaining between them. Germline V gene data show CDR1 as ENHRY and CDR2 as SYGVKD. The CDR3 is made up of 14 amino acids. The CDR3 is CAISELGEGPGYTF. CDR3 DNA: TGTGCCATCAGTGAACTCGGGGAGGGGCCTGGCTACACCTTC.

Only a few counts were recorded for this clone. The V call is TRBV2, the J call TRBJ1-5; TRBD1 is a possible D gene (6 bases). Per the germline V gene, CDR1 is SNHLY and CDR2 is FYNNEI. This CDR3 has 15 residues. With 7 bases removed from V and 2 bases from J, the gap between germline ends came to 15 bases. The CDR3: CASTVGPGGNQPQHF. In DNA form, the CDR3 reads TGTGCCAGCACCGTGGGGCCAGGGGGCAATCAGCCCCAGCATTTT.

Here the CDR3 reads CASSQARSTGELFF. For the CDR3, the DNA is TGCGCCAGCAGCCAAGCGAGGAGCACCGGGGAGCTGTTTTTT. The gene calls are TRBV4-3 and TRBJ2-2; D gene uncertain. This CDR3 contains 14 residues. With 1 base removed from V and 4 bases from J, the gap between germline ends came to 7 bases. Germline loops: CDR1 LGHNA, CDR2 YSLEER.